This T cell receptor beta chain derives from a study of blood T cell repertoires in COVID-19. Across the whole study: PBMCs, B-cell-depleted T cells, or T cells were the source of the cDNA or gDNA that made up the material.

The method was immunoSEQ multiplex PCR; TCRdb's version includes in-frame clones alone and lacks a portion of them. The table lists some 20,000 clones, more than 80% of them singletons, with 4% in the top ten. V trimming: 6 bases; J trimming: 7 bases; junction bases outside the gene matches: 10. The germline gives CDR1 MNHEY, CDR2 SVGAGI. The CDR3 is 14 amino acids. Sequencing used peripheral blood. The chain uses TRBV6-5 and TRBJ1-2; 8 bases line up with TRBD1. This receptor was identified in a human donor in a cohort sampled during active COVID-19. CDR3 sequence (DNA): TGTGCCAGCAGGCGTAACCGGGACAGGCCTGGCTACACCTTC. Translation: CASRRNRDRPGYTF.